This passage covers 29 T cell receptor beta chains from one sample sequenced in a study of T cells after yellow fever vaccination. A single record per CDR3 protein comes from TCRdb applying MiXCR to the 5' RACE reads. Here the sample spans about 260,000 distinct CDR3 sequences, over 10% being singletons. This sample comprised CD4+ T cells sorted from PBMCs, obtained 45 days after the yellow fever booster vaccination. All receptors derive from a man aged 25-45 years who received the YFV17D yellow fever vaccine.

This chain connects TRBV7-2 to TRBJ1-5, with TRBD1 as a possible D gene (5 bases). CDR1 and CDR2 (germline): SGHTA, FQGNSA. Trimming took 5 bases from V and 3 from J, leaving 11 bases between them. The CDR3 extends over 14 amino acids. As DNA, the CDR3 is TGTGCCAGCAGCACTACGGGACCCAATCAGCCCCAGCATTTT. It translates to CASSTTGPNQPQHF.

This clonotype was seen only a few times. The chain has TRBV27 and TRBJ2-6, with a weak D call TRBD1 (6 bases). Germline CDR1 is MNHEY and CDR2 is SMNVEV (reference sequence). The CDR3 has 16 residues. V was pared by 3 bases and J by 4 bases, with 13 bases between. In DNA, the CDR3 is TGTGCCAGCAGTTTCCACCAGGGGAGCGGGGCCAACGTCCTGACTTTC. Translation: CASSFHQGSGANVLTF.

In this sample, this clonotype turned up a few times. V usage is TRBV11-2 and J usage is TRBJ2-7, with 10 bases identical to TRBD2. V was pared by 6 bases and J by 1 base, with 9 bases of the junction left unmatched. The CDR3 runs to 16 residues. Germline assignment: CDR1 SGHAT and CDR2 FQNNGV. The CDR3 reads CASRPPGTSASYEQYF. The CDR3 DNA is TGTGCCAGCAGACCTCCCGGGACTAGCGCATCCTACGAGCAGTACTTC. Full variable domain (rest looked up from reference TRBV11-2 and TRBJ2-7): EAGVAQSPRYKIIEKRQSVAFWCNPISGHATLYWYQQILGQGPKLLIQFQNNGVVDDSQLPKDRFSAERLKGVDSTLKIQPAKLEDSAVYLCASRPPGTSASYEQYFGPGTRLTVT.

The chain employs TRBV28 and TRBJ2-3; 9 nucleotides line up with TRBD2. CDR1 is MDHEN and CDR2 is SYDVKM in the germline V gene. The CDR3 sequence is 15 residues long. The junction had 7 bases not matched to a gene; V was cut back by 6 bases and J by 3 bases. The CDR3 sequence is CASRDSGSRTDTQYF. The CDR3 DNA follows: TGTGCCAGCAGAGATAGCGGGAGCAGAACAGATACGCAGTATTTT. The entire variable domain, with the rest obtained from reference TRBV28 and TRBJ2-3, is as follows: DVKVTQSSRYLVKRTGEKVFLECVQDMDHENMFWYRQDPGLGLRLIYFSYDVKMKEKGDIPEGYSVSREKKERFSLILESASTNQTSMYLCASRDSGSRTDTQYFGPGTRLTVL.

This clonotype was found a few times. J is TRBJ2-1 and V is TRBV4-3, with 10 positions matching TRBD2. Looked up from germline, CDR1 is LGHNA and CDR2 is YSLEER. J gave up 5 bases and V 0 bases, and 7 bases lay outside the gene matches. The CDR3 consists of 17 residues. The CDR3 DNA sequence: TGCGCCAGCAGCCAAGATCCTAGCGGGAGTGTAGACAATGAGCAGTTCTTC. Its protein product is CASSQDPSGSVDNEQFF.

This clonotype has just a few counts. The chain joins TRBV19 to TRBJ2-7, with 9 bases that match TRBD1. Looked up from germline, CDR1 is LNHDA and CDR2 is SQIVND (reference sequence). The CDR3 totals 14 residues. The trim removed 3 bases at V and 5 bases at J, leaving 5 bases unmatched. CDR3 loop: CASSIRDRAHEQYF. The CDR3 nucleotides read TGTGCCAGTAGTATCCGGGACAGGGCCCACGAGCAGTACTTC.

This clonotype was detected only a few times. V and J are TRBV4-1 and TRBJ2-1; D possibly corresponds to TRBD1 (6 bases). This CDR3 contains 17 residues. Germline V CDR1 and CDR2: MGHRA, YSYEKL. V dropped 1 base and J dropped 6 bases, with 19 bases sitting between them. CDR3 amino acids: CASSQGVLTGGRNEQFF. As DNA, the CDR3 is TGCGCCAGCAGCCAAGGTGTTTTGACAGGCGGCCGCAATGAGCAGTTCTTC.

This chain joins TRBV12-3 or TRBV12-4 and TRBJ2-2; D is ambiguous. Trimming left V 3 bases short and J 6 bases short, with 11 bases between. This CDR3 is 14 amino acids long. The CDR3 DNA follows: TGTGCCAGCAGTTTTGGCCGGCGGTCCGGGGAGCTGTTTTTT. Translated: CASSFGRRSGELFF.

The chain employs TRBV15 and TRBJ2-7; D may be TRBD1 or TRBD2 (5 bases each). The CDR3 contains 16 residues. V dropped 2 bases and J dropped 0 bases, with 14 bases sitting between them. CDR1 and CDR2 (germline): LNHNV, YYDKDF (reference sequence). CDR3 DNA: TGTGCCACCAGCAGACCCGGGACCCCACGCTCCTACGAGCAGTACTTC. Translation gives CATSRPGTPRSYEQYF.

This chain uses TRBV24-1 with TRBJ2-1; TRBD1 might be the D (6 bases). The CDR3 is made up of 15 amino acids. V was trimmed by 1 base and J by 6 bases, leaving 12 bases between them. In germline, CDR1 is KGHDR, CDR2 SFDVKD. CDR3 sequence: CATSDFEGRGNEQFF. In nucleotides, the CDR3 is TGTGCCACCAGTGATTTCGAGGGCAGGGGCAATGAGCAGTTCTTC.

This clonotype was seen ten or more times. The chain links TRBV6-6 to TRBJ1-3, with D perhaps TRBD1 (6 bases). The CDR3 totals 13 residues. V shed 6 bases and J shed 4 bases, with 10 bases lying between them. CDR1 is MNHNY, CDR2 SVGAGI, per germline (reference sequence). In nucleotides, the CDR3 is TGTGCCAGCAGCCGGGGGCTGGGAAACACCATATATTTT. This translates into CASSRGLGNTIYF.

The CDR3 reads CSARDGARSSYNEQFF. CDR3 DNA sequence: TGCAGTGCTAGAGATGGGGCACGTAGCTCCTACAATGAGCAGTTCTTC. This chain connects TRBV20-1 to TRBJ2-1; the D gene is possibly TRBD1 (5 bases). The germline V and J ends were trimmed by 0 bases and 0 bases, with 12 bases remaining between them. The CDR3 has 16 residues. CDR1 and CDR2 (germline): DFQATT, SNEGSKA (reference sequence).

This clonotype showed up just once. For the CDR3, the DNA is TGTGCCAGCATCCCGAACACCGGGGAGCTGTTTTTT. This sequence encodes CASIPNTGELFF. The chain combines TRBV7-2 with TRBJ2-2; D unresolved. Deletions cut 7 bases from V and 0 bases from J, with 3 bases between. The CDR3 sequence is 12 residues long. From germline, CDR1 is SGHTA and CDR2 FQGNSA.

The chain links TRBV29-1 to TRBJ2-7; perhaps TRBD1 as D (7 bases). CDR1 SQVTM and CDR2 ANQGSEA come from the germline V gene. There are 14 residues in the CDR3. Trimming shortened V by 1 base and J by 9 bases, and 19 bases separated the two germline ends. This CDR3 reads CSVEGNGGRGVQYF. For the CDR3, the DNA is TGCAGCGTTGAAGGGAACGGCGGCAGGGGGGTGCAGTACTTC.

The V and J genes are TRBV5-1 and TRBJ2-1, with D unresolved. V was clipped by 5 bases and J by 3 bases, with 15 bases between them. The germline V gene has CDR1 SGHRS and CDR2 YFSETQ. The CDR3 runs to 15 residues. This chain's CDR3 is CASSVPDPGYNEQFF. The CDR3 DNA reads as TGCGCCAGCAGTGTCCCGGACCCAGGCTACAATGAGCAGTTCTTC.

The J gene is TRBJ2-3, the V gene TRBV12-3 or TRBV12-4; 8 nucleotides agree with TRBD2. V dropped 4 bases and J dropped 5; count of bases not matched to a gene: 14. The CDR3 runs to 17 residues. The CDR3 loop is CASSSAPRPAGGDTQYF. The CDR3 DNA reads TGTGCCAGCAGTTCCGCCCCCCGGCCCGCGGGGGGAGATACGCAGTATTTT.

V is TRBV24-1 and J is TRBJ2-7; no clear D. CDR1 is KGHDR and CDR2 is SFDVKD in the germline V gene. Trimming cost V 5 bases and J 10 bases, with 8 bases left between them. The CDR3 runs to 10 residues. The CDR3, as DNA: TGTGCCACCAGTGTAAAAAGTCAGTACTTC. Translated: CATSVKSQYF.

CDR3 DNA: TGCAGCGTTCCAGGGGTTGCAACTAATGAAAAACTGTTTTTT. It codes for CSVPGVATNEKLFF. The V call is TRBV29-1, the J call TRBJ1-4, with D perhaps TRBD1 (6 bases). V shed 5 bases and J shed 0 bases, with 10 bases lying between them. Germline V gene sequence: CDR1 SQVTM, CDR2 ANQGSEA. The CDR3 runs 14 residues.

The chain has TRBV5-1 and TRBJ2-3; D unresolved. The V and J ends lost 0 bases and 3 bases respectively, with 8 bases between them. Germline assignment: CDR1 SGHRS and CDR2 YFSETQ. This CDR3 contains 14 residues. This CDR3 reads CASSLDSLTDTQYF. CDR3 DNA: TGCGCCAGCAGCTTGGATAGCTTGACAGATACGCAGTATTTT.

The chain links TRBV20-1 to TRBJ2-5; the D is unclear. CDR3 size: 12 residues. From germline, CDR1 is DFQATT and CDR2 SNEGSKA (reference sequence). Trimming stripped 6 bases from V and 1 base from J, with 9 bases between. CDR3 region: CSAWWGQETQYF. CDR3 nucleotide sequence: TGCAGTGCGTGGTGGGGCCAAGAGACCCAGTACTTC.

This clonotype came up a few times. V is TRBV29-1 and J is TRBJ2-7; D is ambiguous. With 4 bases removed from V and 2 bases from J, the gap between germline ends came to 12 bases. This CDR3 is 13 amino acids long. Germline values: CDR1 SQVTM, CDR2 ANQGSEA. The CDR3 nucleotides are TGCAGCGTTGCGTTGACTGGGACCTACGAGCAGTACTTC. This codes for CSVALTGTYEQYF.

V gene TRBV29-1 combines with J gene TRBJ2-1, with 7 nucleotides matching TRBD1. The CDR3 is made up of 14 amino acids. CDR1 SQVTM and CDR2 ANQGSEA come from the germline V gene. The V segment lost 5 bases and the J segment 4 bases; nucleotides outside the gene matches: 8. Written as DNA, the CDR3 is TGCAGCGTTAGGGGCAGGGGGTCATACAATGAGCAGTTCTTC. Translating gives CSVRGRGSYNEQFF.

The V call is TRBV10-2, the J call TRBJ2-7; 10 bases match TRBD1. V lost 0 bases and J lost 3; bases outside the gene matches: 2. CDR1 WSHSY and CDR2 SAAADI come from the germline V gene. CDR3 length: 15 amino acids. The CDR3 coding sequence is TGCGCCAGCAGTGAGTCAGGGACAGGGGTCTACGAGCAGTACTTC. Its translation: CASSESGTGVYEQYF.

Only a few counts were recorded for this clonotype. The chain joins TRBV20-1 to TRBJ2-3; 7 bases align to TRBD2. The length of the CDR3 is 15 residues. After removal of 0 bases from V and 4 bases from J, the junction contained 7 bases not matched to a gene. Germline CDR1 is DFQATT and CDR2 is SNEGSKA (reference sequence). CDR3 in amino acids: CSARDMSGIADTQYF. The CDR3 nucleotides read TGCAGTGCTAGAGATATGAGCGGGATCGCAGATACGCAGTATTTT.

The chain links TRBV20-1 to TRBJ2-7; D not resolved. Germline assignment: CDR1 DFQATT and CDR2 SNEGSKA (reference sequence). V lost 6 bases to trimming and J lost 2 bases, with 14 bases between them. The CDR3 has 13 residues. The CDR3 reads CSAPTKLTYEQYF. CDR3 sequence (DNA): TGCAGTGCCCCGACGAAACTAACCTACGAGCAGTACTTC.

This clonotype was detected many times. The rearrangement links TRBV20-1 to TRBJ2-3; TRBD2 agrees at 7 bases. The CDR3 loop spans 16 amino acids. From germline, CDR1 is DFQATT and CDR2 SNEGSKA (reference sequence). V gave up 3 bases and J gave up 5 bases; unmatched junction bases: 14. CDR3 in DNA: TGCAGTGCTAGTTCCCCTAGCGGAGAGAAGGAAGATACGCAGTATTTT. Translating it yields CSASSPSGEKEDTQYF.

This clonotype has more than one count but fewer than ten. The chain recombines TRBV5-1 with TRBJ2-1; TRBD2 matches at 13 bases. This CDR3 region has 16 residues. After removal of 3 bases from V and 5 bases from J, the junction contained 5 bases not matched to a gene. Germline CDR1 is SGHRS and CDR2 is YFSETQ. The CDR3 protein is CASSSRLAGGNNEQFF. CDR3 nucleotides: TGCGCCAGCAGCTCAAGACTAGCGGGAGGTAACAATGAGCAGTTCTTC.

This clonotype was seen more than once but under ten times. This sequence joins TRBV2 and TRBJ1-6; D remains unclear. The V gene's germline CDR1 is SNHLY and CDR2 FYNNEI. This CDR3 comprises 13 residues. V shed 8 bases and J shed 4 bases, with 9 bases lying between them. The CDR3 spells CASGEEYNSPLHF. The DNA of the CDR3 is TGTGCCAGCGGCGAGGAATATAATTCACCCCTCCACTTT.

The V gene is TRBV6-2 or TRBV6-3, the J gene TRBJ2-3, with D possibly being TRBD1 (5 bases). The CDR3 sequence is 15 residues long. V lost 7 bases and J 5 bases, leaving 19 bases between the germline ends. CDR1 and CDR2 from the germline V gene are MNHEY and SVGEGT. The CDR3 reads CASTPAALRGDTQYF. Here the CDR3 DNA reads TGTGCCAGCACCCCGGCAGCGTTAAGGGGAGATACGCAGTATTTT.